The 5 T cell receptor beta chains below were found in one sample sequenced in a study of blood T cell repertoires in COVID-19. Sequencing used immunoSEQ multiplex PCR; TCRdb keeps in-frame clones, though not all of them. The sample includes some 490,000 clones, approximately 86% of them seen just once. Sequenced material: PBMCs or T cells enriched from blood (not recorded which). Every receptor here comes from a woman aged 55-70 years who had recovered from COVID-19.

The chain joins TRBV6-7 to TRBJ1-3, with D maybe TRBD1 (5 bases). TRBV6-7 is classed as an ORF, of uncertain function. Trimming left V 2 bases short and J 0 bases short, with 14 bases between. There are 17 residues in the CDR3. CDR3 protein: CASSYRRGLHSGNTIYF. CDR3 nucleotides: TGTGCCAGCAGTTACCGTAGGGGACTTCACTCTGGAAACACCATATATTTT.

The rearrangement uses TRBV7-2 and TRBJ2-3, with D maybe TRBD2 (6 bases). Trimming took off 3 bases at V and 2 bases at J, with 12 bases between the two ends. Germline V gene lookup returns CDR1 SGHTA and CDR2 FQGNSA. This CDR3 has 15 amino acids. The CDR3 coding sequence is TGTGCCAGCAGCTTGAATGGGGGGAACACAGATACGCAGTATTTT. Amino acids: CASSLNGGNTDTQYF. Filled out from reference TRBV7-2 and TRBJ2-3, the complete variable domain reads GAGVSQSPSNKVTEKGKDVELRCDPISGHTALYWYRQSLGQGLEFLIYFQGNSAPDKSGLPSDRFSAERTGGSVSTLTIQRTQQEDSAVYLCASSLNGGNTDTQYFGPGTRLTVL.

As to this clone: The sample carries other DNA sequences with the same CDR3. V usage is TRBV3-1 (or the pseudogene TRBV3-2) and J usage is TRBJ2-1; 13 bases are a match to TRBD2. V was pared by 3 bases and J by 5 bases, with 1 base of the junction left unmatched. Germline values: CDR1 LGHDT, CDR2 YNNKEL (reference sequence). CDR3 length equals 15 residues. DNA of the CDR3: TGTGCCAGCAGCCAGGGGACTAGCGGGAACAATGAGCAGTTCTTC. It codes for CASSQGTSGNNEQFF.

Turning to this clone: Other DNA sequences in this specimen translate into the identical CDR3. This chain joins TRBV18 and TRBJ2-5; weak D call: TRBD1 (6 bases). Trimming pared 6 bases from V and 5 bases from J, leaving 7 bases between. CDR1 and CDR2 from the germline V gene are KGHSH and LQKENI. This CDR3 has 11 amino acids. In DNA form, the CDR3 reads TGTGCCAGCTCGAGGGGGGAGACCCAGTACTTC. Encoded protein: CASSRGETQYF.

This clone was seen just once. The chain links TRBV28 to TRBJ1-2; unclear D gene. There are 11 residues in the CDR3. Germline V lookup: CDR1 MDHEN, CDR2 SYDVKM. V dropped 4 bases and J dropped 8 bases, with 8 bases sitting between them. As DNA, the CDR3 is TGTGCCAGCAGTTCCTCCCCGGGCTACACCTTC. As protein: CASSSSPGYTF.